This entry is about one T cell receptor (beta chain). Which antigen it targets is not known. Base quality data are lacking; no much larger clone is found one base away. The junction carries 15 bases between V and J, which are trimmed by 0 bases and 4 bases respectively. From its cysteine to its phenylalanine, the CDR3 spans 16 amino acids. Only CDR3 DNA is held: 48 bases, read in frame from base 1. For CDR1 and CDR2, the germline V gene lists SGHRS and YFSETQ. Participants in the prospective study were enrolled through a virtual design, were aged roughly 18 to 100 years, and lived in approximately 25 United States geographic areas. In the prospective study, cohorts were assigned on the basis of participant-reported clinical history obtained from a screening survey and a study questionnaire. Recovered participants in ImmuneRACE Cohort 3 were defined by two consecutive negative NP/OP PCR tests, clearance by a healthcare professional, or resolution of symptoms. Mobile phlebotomists in the prospective study collected whole blood, serum and a nasopharyngeal or oropharyngeal swab from every participant. Prospective study participants could optionally give additional blood draws and questionnaires over a roughly two-month period. Before DNA extraction, blood samples from the prospective study were shipped at room temperature or frozen.

TCRbeta CDR3 regions were amplified from genomic DNA by means of the immunoSEQ Assay, a bias-controlled multiplex PCR. The original methods were these. The number of nucleated cells in each sample was estimated from the amplification of reference gene primers within the assay. To quantify the absolute abundance of each unique TCRbeta CDR3 rearrangement, sequence reads were collapsed and filtered. For each sample, productive Simpson clonality was calculated as the square root of Simpson's diversity index over productive rearrangements. TCRdb's version of the immuneACCESS table is confined to in-frame rearrangements and falls short of the full clone set. An unresolved V gene accounts for under half of the shortfall where checked; the remainder is of unknown origin. V, J and clone size derive from that table, while D and trimming were established from the DNA sequence. The table for this sample lists more than 200,000 clones; 65% to 90% of them were counted only once. The ten top clones hold approximately 1.6% of the sample.

The sample is drawn from a study of blood T cell repertoires in COVID-19 (dated by TCRdb to about 2020). Background on the whole study: Collaborator samples came from the United States, Italy and Spain and covered acute and convalescent phases of COVID-19. The material from the prospective study consisted of cDNA or gDNA derived from T cells, B-cell-depleted T cells, or PBMCs. Subjects who had been exposed to COVID-19, were actively infected with it, or had recovered from it provided the deeply sampled blood TCRbeta repertoires that made up the dataset. The repertoires were released in a freely available public database intended as a resource for research on the immune response to SARS-CoV-2. Samples were obtained from the ongoing ImmuneRACE study (first 160 participants) and from 1,254 subjects provided by 6 global collaborators. Nearly every sample came with metadata listing a de-identified subject ID, COVID-19 status, age in years and sex. Where HLA class I and class II types were available, the types were taken from metadata supplied by the sample provider, not from assay-based typing.

Beyond this particular receptor, the publication reports: Clinical and demographic metadata were provided uncurated, with the amount varying by source and participant.

Recombination connected TRBV5-1 to TRBJ2-3; the D region possibly corresponds to TRBD1 (6 bases align). The sample was PBMCs or T cells enriched from blood (not recorded which). This TCR was recovered from a man aged 40-49 years who had recovered from COVID-19. The CDR3 protein: CASSLAARGGSDTQYF. The DNA sequence is TGCGCCAGCAGCTTGGCGGCCAGGGGTGGGTCAGATACGCAGTATTTT.